The rows below give T cell receptor beta chains drawn from one sample of a study of blood T cells in healthy people across ages. MiXCR, run by TCRdb on the 5' RACE reads, gives a single entry per CDR3 protein. This sample carries some 900,000 distinct CDR3 sequences, around 26% of them seen once, and the ten largest clones take approximately 15%. The sequenced sample was blood. These receptors came from a woman of 80 years or more in good health. CDR3s include the opening cysteine and the closing phenylalanine or tryptophan. D genes are given only for firm matches. Expanded clones get a size class; other rows say once, few or many, or leave the size out.

v_gene,abundance,d_gene,j_gene,CDR3aa,CDR3nt
TRBV28,-,-,TRBJ1-5,CASSRARGQPQHF,TGTGCCAGCAGCCGCGCAAGAGGTCAGCCCCAGCATTTT
TRBV19,-,-,TRBJ2-5,CASSRGASQETQYF,TGTGCCAGTAGTCGGGGGGCTAGTCAAGAGACCCAGTACTTC
TRBV27,many,-,TRBJ2-3,CASSRRLLSDTQYF,TGTGCCAGCAGCCGCCGACTATTGTCAGATACGCAGTATTTT
TRBV28,many,-,TRBJ1-2,CASSSLLGGSNYGYTF,TGTGCCAGCAGTTCCTTACTTGGAGGGAGTAACTATGGCTACACCTTC
TRBV18,many,-,TRBJ2-4,CASSPLEGAKNIQYF,TGTGCCAGCTCACCATTGGAAGGCGCCAAAAACATTCAGTACTTC
TRBV20-1,few,TRBD1,TRBJ1-1,CSAHSPGTGNTEAFF,TGCAGTGCTCATAGTCCCGGGACAGGGAACACTGAAGCTTTCTTT
TRBV7-9,-,-,TRBJ1-2,CASSSQGSSGYTF,TGTGCCAGCAGCTCACAGGGTTCGAGTGGCTACACCTTC
TRBV5-1,many,-,TRBJ2-1,CASSGVVDNEQFF,TGCGCCAGCAGCGGCGTGGTAGACAATGAGCAGTTCTTC
TRBV2,few,TRBD1,TRBJ1-2,CASRGRDRNYGYTF,TGTGCCAGCAGAGGCCGGGACAGGAACTATGGCTACACCTTC
TRBV4-3,many,-,TRBJ1-2,CASSQDWGEAYGYTF,TGCGCCAGCAGCCAAGACTGGGGGGAGGCGTATGGCTACACCTTC
TRBV28,-,TRBD1,TRBJ1-1,CASSFFRTGENTEAFF,TGTGCCAGCAGTTTCTTTCGGACAGGGGAGAACACTGAAGCTTTCTTT
TRBV28,-,-,TRBJ2-1,CASSSRTPPYEQFF,TGTGCCAGCAGTTCCCGGACTCCTCCTTATGAGCAGTTCTTC
TRBV10-3,many,TRBD1,TRBJ1-6,CAIRTGTGDNSPLHF,TGTGCCATCAGAACCGGGACAGGGGATAATTCACCCCTCCACTTT
TRBV20-1,many,-,TRBJ2-6,CSALLTGFSGANVLTF,TGCAGTGCTCTGCTGACAGGTTTCTCTGGGGCCAACGTCCTGACTTTC
TRBV20-1,many,-,TRBJ2-7,CSASLPTGIRYEQYF,TGCAGTGCTAGTCTCCCCACAGGGATCCGCTACGAGCAGTACTTC
TRBV4-3,many,TRBD1,TRBJ2-7,CASSQDRPGGYIEQYF,TGCGCCAGCAGCCAAGATCGGCCAGGGGGCTATATCGAGCAGTACTTC
TRBV7-9,few,-,TRBJ1-1,CASSLDMGRGEAFF,TGTGCCAGCAGCTTAGACATGGGGAGGGGTGAAGCTTTCTTT
TRBV5-4,-,TRBD1,TRBJ2-1,CASSRGTGDFNEQFF,TGTGCCAGCAGCCGGGGGACAGGGGATTTCAATGAGCAGTTCTTC
TRBV5-4,many,-,TRBJ2-5,CASSLVGRQEETQYF,TGTGCCAGCAGCTTGGTGGGGCGGCAGGAAGAGACCCAGTACTTC
TRBV10-3,many,TRBD2,TRBJ2-5,CAISEGTTETQYF,TGTGCCATCAGTGAAGGGACTACAGAGACCCAGTACTTC
TRBV18,once,-,TRBJ2-5,CAGSPGTQETQYF,TGTGCCGGCTCACCCGGGACCCAAGAGACCCAGTACTTC
TRBV7-2,-,-,TRBJ2-2,CASSPQGMSTGELFF,TGTGCCAGCAGCCCCCAGGGGATGAGCACCGGGGAGCTGTTTTTT
TRBV20-1,-,-,TRBJ1-2,CSAMQTRYGYTF,TGCAGTGCCATGCAGACACGATATGGCTACACCTTC
TRBV20-1,many,TRBD1,TRBJ2-7,CSASHDRGSYEQYF,TGCAGTGCTAGTCATGACAGGGGCTCCTACGAGCAGTACTTC
TRBV6-6,-,-,TRBJ1-2,CASIRTEANYGYTF,TGTGCCAGCATTAGGACAGAAGCTAACTATGGCTACACCTTC
TRBV27,-,TRBD1,TRBJ1-6,CASSFGTVNSPLHF,TGTGCCAGCAGTTTTGGGACAGTAAATTCACCCCTCCACTTT
TRBV7-2,many,-,TRBJ1-2,CASSLDLGGYTF,TGTGCCAGCAGCTTAGACCTGGGAGGCTACACCTTC
TRBV10-3,few,TRBD1,TRBJ1-1,CAIRPGQGPEAFF,TGTGCCATCAGACCAGGACAGGGACCTGAAGCTTTCTTT
TRBV6-2/TRBV6-3,-,-,TRBJ1-6,CASRATGSLSPLHF,TGTGCCAGCAGGGCGACAGGATCGCTTTCACCCCTCCACTTT
TRBV30,few,TRBD1,TRBJ2-7,CAWSPGTGGGSYEQYF,TGTGCCTGGAGTCCCGGGACAGGGGGAGGTTCCTACGAGCAGTACTTC
TRBV5-1,few,TRBD1,TRBJ2-2,CASSIRTGANTGELFF,TGCGCCAGCAGCATCCGGACAGGGGCCAACACCGGGGAGCTGTTTTTT
TRBV9,-,-,TRBJ1-5,CASSKALEGGKNQPQHF,TGTGCCAGCAGCAAAGCGCTAGAGGGGGGGAAGAATCAGCCCCAGCATTTT
TRBV20-1,few,TRBD2,TRBJ2-7,CSARDPGLAGRGSNEQYF,TGCAGTGCTAGAGATCCGGGACTAGCGGGGAGGGGTTCCAATGAGCAGTACTTC
TRBV20-1,-,-,TRBJ2-1,CSADGTDSYNEQFF,TGCAGTGCTGACGGGACCGACTCCTACAATGAGCAGTTCTTC
TRBV7-2,few,-,TRBJ2-1,CASSEKYEQFF,TGTGCCAGCAGCGAAAAATATGAGCAGTTCTTC
TRBV6-2/TRBV6-3,-,-,TRBJ2-5,CASERGPQETQYF,TGTGCCAGCGAGAGGGGACCCCAAGAGACCCAGTACTTC